The 32 T cell receptor beta chains below were found in one sample sequenced in a study of regulatory T cells in long-lasting Graves disease. Assembly of TCR beta libraries relied on iRepertoire HTBI primers together with Arm-PCR of CDR3 regions. TCRdb reprocessed the multiplex PCR reads with MiXCR, giving one entry per CDR3 protein. The repertoire consists of 350,000 to 550,000 distinct CDR3 sequences, with 15% occurring once and the leading ten covering over 15%. Time point indicated: newly diagnosed GD, antithyroid drugs for less than 3 months. Extracted PBMC RNA gave rise to the TCR library. These data were also filed under a second study, of T cells in Graves' hyperthyroidism and ophthalmopathy.

The sequenced sample was peripheral blood mononuclear cells (PBMCs), obtained at new diagnosis, from a patient treated with antithyroid drugs. Source of these receptors: a woman in her twenties or thirties with Graves disease.

This clonotype was seen repeatedly, ten times or more. The chain recombines TRBV11-2 with TRBJ1-3; 8 nucleotides match TRBD1. The CDR3 sequence is 14 residues long. The germline V gene encodes CDR1 SGHAT and CDR2 FQNNGV. Trimming cost V 6 bases and J 4 bases; bases outside gene matches: 5. The CDR3 sequence: CASRRTGPGNTIYF. CDR3 in DNA: TGTGCCAGCAGACGGACAGGGCCAGGAAACACCATATATTTT.

This clonotype has at least ten counts. The J gene is TRBJ1-1, the V gene TRBV20-1; D remains ambiguous. CDR1 DFQATT and CDR2 SNEGSKA come from the germline V gene (reference sequence). Trimming removed 4 bases from V and 1 base from J, with 10 bases in between. The CDR3 length is 13 residues. The CDR3 DNA is TGCAGTGCTATCCCTAACAAGAACACTGAAGCTTTCTTT. This gives the protein CSAIPNKNTEAFF.

Only a few counts were recorded for this clonotype. V is TRBV6-2 or TRBV6-3 and J is TRBJ1-2, with D possibly being TRBD1 (5 bases). V was pared by 4 bases and J by 4 bases, with 16 bases between. There are 15 residues in the CDR3. CDR1 and CDR2 (germline): MNHEY, SVGEGT. CDR3 loop: CASSSRGGSAYGYTF. In DNA, the CDR3 is TGTGCCAGCAGTTCAAGGGGCGGCTCCGCCTATGGCTACACCTTC.

This clonotype was detected ten times or more. J is TRBJ2-7 and V is TRBV27; the match to TRBD2 covers 13 bases. The junction had 6 bases not matched to a gene; V was cut back by 3 bases and J by 4 bases. This CDR3 has 16 amino acids. Germline values: CDR1 MNHEY, CDR2 SMNVEV (reference sequence). The DNA for the CDR3 is TGTGCCAGCAGTTTCGGACTAGCGGGAGTCAATTACGAGCAGTACTTC. Encoded protein: CASSFGLAGVNYEQYF.

Many counts were recorded for this clonotype. This chain connects TRBV19 to TRBJ1-1; possibly TRBD1 for D (5 bases). In germline, CDR1 is LNHDA, CDR2 SQIVND (reference sequence). The V and J ends lost 8 bases and 2 bases respectively, with 15 bases between them. The CDR3 length is 14 residues. The CDR3 coding sequence is TGTGCCAGTTCTACCGGGACTCTAAACACTGAAGCTTTCTTT. This gives the protein CASSTGTLNTEAFF.

This rearrangement joins TRBV4-2 to TRBJ2-2; 10 positions agree with TRBD1. The CDR3 is 15 amino acids. CDR1 is LGHNA, CDR2 YNFKEQ, per germline. The V and J ends lost 6 bases and 8 bases, in that order; junction bases with no gene match: 9. The CDR3 region has the DNA TGTGCCAGCAGACCCGGACAGGGGGTTACTGGGGAGCTGTTTTTT. This sequence encodes CASRPGQGVTGELFF.

The chain links TRBV12-3 or TRBV12-4 to TRBJ2-1; no definite D call. The CDR3 covers 17 residues. The V gene lost 2 bases and the J gene lost 3 bases, with 17 bases spanning the gap. The DNA for the CDR3 is TGTGCCAGCAGTTTATTTCATCGGACCAACGGCTACAATGAGCAGTTCTTC. Its protein product is CASSLFHRTNGYNEQFF.

This chain uses TRBV11-2 with TRBJ2-3; TRBD1 matches 7 bases. J was trimmed by 10 bases and V by 3 bases; bases with no gene match: 10. This CDR3 comprises 14 residues. Germline V gene sequence: CDR1 SGHAT, CDR2 FQNNGV. The CDR3 DNA is TGTGCCAGCAGCTTCCGGGACAGAAACGCAGCGCAGTATTTT. This encodes CASSFRDRNAAQYF.

This clonotype occurred a few times. The final CDR3 position lacks the conserved phenylalanine or tryptophan, pointing to a likely read error. The chain links TRBV20-1 to TRBJ2-7, with 11 bases identical to TRBD2. J gave up 3 bases and V 5 bases, and 9 bases lay outside the gene matches. Germline assignment: CDR1 DFQATT and CDR2 SNEGSKA (reference sequence). The CDR3 is 15 residues long. In DNA form, the CDR3 reads TGCAGTGCTCAGGCTACTAGCGGGAGAATCTACGAGCAGTACTTA. This encodes CSAQATSGRIYEQYL.

This clonotype was picked up a small number of times. V is TRBV5-1 and J is TRBJ1-2; 11 bases are a match to TRBD1. Germline CDR1 is SGHRS and CDR2 is YFSETQ. The junction had 7 bases not matched to a gene; V was cut back by 1 base and J by 2 bases. The CDR3 has 17 amino acids. CDR3 coding DNA: TGCGCCAGCAGCTTGACCCGGACAGGGGGCGAAAACTATGGCTACACCTTC. It is translated as CASSLTRTGGENYGYTF.

The chain links TRBV6-1 to TRBJ2-1; the match to TRBD1 covers 7 bases. Germline V CDR1 and CDR2: MNHNS, SASEGT. There are 15 residues in the CDR3. V lost 1 base and J lost 3; bases outside the gene matches: 3. CDR3: CASSEGGTVYNEQFF. CDR3 nucleotide sequence: TGTGCCAGCAGTGAAGGGGGGACAGTCTACAATGAGCAGTTCTTC.

This chain links TRBV29-1 with TRBJ1-3; 8 bases are a match to TRBD1. The CDR3 is made up of 13 amino acids. Germline V gene sequence: CDR1 SQVTM, CDR2 ANQGSEA. With V trimmed by 4 bases and J by 4 bases, 3 bases remained unmatched. The CDR3: CSVAPGGGNTIYF. Here the CDR3 DNA reads TGCAGCGTTGCCCCAGGGGGCGGAAACACCATATATTTT.

The chain recombines TRBV27 with TRBJ2-1, with 8 bases aligning to TRBD2. Germline values: CDR1 MNHEY, CDR2 SMNVEV (reference sequence). There are 13 residues in the CDR3. V lost 3 bases and J lost 13; bases outside the gene matches: 8. The CDR3 nucleotides read TGTGCCAGCAGTTTTCAAAGGGCGGGAGGCCAGTTCTTC. This gives the protein CASSFQRAGGQFF.

In its sample, this clonotype was seen many times. This sequence joins TRBV15 and TRBJ2-7; TRBD2 aligns across 10 bases. The J segment lost 2 bases and the V segment lost 5 bases, leaving 15 bases of the junction unmatched. The CDR3 length is 18 residues. Germline V gene lookup returns CDR1 LNHNV and CDR2 YYDKDF (reference sequence). This chain's CDR3 is CATSAEIGSSGRTYEQYF. DNA of the CDR3: TGTGCCACCAGCGCAGAGATAGGGAGTAGCGGGAGGACCTACGAGCAGTACTTC.

This clonotype has just a few counts. This sequence joins TRBV6-1 and TRBJ1-5, with 9 bases that match TRBD1. V shed 3 bases and J 6 bases; nucleotides not matched to a gene: 6. CDR1 is MNHNS, CDR2 SASEGT, per germline. This CDR3 is built from 15 residues. CDR3 region: CASSEDRGVSQPQHF. CDR3 in DNA: TGTGCCAGCAGTGAGGACAGGGGAGTTTCTCAGCCCCAGCATTTT.

This clonotype was recorded at least ten times. The chain links TRBV19 to TRBJ2-1; 9 nucleotides match TRBD2. The CDR3 spans 16 residues. V trimming: 3 bases; J trimming: 8 bases; junction bases outside the gene matches: 11. CDR1 is LNHDA, CDR2 SQIVND, per germline (reference sequence). The CDR3, as DNA: TGTGCCAGTAGTATTCTCTCAATTAGCGGGAGCGATGAGCAGTTCTTC. Translating gives CASSILSISGSDEQFF.

This clonotype was recorded at least ten times. CDR3 in DNA: TGTGCCAGCAGCAACATCCCGGGACTAGCGGGTGGATACGAGCAGTACTTC. It translates to CASSNIPGLAGGYEQYF. V usage is TRBV27 and J usage is TRBJ2-7, with 12 bases matching TRBD2. The CDR3 sequence is 17 residues long. Germline CDR1 and CDR2: MNHEY and SMNVEV (reference sequence). V was clipped by 6 bases and J by 4 bases; unmatched bases: 13.

This clonotype was picked up many times. The V and J genes are TRBV10-3 and TRBJ1-2; a weak D match, TRBD1 (6 bases). Germline V gene data show CDR1 as ENHRY and CDR2 as SYGVKD. The CDR3 is made up of 14 amino acids. Trimming took 6 bases from V and 1 from J, leaving 12 bases between them. The CDR3 sequence is CAISIGQINYGYTF. In DNA form, the CDR3 reads TGTGCCATCAGCATAGGACAGATTAACTATGGCTACACCTTC.

Many counts were recorded for this clonotype. This chain uses TRBV5-1 with TRBJ2-2, with TRBD1 identical over 10 bases. V was clipped by 0 bases and J by 5 bases; unmatched bases: 7. Germline CDR1 and CDR2: SGHRS and YFSETQ. The CDR3 runs 17 residues. The CDR3 spells CASSLARQGARTGELFF. CDR3 DNA: TGCGCCAGCAGCTTGGCTCGACAGGGGGCGAGGACCGGGGAGCTGTTTTTT.

The sample holds a few counts of this clonotype. The rearrangement joins TRBV9 to TRBJ1-5, with a weak D call TRBD1 (5 bases). CDR1 is SGDLS, CDR2 YYNGEE, per germline. Trimming cost V 3 bases and J 2 bases, with 12 bases left between them. The CDR3 runs 15 residues. CDR3 nucleotide sequence: TGTGCCAGCAGCGCGGGACTCGGGGGCAATCAGCCCCAGCATTTT. It specifies CASSAGLGGNQPQHF.

The chain carries TRBV9 and TRBJ2-3; unclear D gene. Germline-derived CDR1 and CDR2 are SGDLS and YYNGEE. The CDR3 extends over 13 amino acids. Trimming took 1 base from V and 6 from J, leaving 9 bases between them. CDR3 sequence reads: CASSVLHSDTQYF. In DNA form, the CDR3 reads TGTGCCAGCAGCGTACTTCATAGCGATACGCAGTATTTT. Variable domain in full (rest from reference TRBV9 and TRBJ2-3): DSGVTQTPKHLITATGQRVTLRCSPRSGDLSVYWYQQSLDQGLQFLIQYYNGEERAKGNILERFSAQQFPDLHSELNLSSLELGDSALYFCASSVLHSDTQYFGPGTRLTVL.

This chain connects TRBV18 to TRBJ2-7; D uncertain. V was shortened by 9 bases and J by 2 bases, with 14 bases between the two germline ends. The CDR3 covers 13 residues. Germline CDR1 is KGHSH and CDR2 is LQKENI. CDR3 sequence reads: CASRSPWAYEQYF. The CDR3 DNA sequence: TGTGCCAGTAGAAGTCCTTGGGCCTACGAGCAGTACTTC.

This clonotype was seen at least ten times. The CDR3 DNA reads TGTGCCATCAGTGACCCCGATCAAGGGGGAGATGAAAAACTGTTTTTT. It translates to CAISDPDQGGDEKLFF. The V gene is TRBV10-3, the J gene TRBJ1-4; D may be TRBD1 (6 bases). The V end was cut by 3 bases, the J end by 6 bases, with 17 bases between. Looked up from germline, CDR1 is ENHRY and CDR2 is SYGVKD. There are 16 residues in the CDR3.

This clonotype came up many times. The chain combines TRBV11-1 with TRBJ2-5; 9 nucleotides match TRBD1. The end of the DNA aligns better with TRBJ2-1, so the J call may be wrong. This CDR3 is 15 amino acids long. The germline CDR1 and CDR2 sequences are SGHAT and FQDESV (reference sequence). CDR3 residues: CASSFAGQGIGEQFF. The CDR3 coding sequence is TGTGCCAGCAGCTTCGCGGGACAGGGAATAGGTGAGCAGTTCTTC.

In its sample, this clonotype was seen many times. This chain connects TRBV30 to TRBJ1-5, with TRBD1 as a possible D gene (5 bases). Germline-derived CDR1 and CDR2 are GTSNPN and SVGIG (reference sequence). CDR3 length: 15 residues. V lost 2 bases and J 2 bases, leaving 13 bases between the germline ends. CDR3 sequence: CAWSSQGYGNQPQHF. CDR3 sequence (DNA): TGTGCCTGGAGTTCCCAGGGTTATGGCAATCAGCCCCAGCATTTT.

This sequence joins TRBV15 and TRBJ2-3; TRBD2 matches 9 bases. The CDR3 is 17 amino acids. Trimming took 0 bases from V and 2 from J; bases not matched to a gene: 6. Germline loops: CDR1 LNHNV, CDR2 YYDKDF (reference sequence). CDR3 amino acids: CATSRDTLAGFTDTQYF. CDR3 bases: TGTGCCACCAGCAGAGATACCCTAGCGGGGTTCACAGATACGCAGTATTTT.

This clonotype has at least ten counts. This rearrangement joins TRBV6-1 to TRBJ2-5; D not resolved. This CDR3 is 14 amino acids long. With 5 bases removed from V and 2 bases from J, the gap between germline ends came to 12 bases. CDR1 and CDR2 (germline): MNHNS, SASEGT. CDR3 in amino acids: CASSPDEPQETQYF. CDR3 DNA: TGTGCCAGCAGTCCGGATGAGCCTCAAGAGACCCAGTACTTC.

The rearrangement links TRBV29-1 to TRBJ1-1; no clear D gene. This CDR3 is 13 amino acids long. The V end was cut by 2 bases, the J end by 4 bases, with 11 bases between. Per the germline V gene, CDR1 is SQVTM and CDR2 is ANQGSEA. The CDR3 DNA reads TGCAGCGTTGAACCCCGGCTGGTCACTGAAGCTTTCTTT. Encoded protein: CSVEPRLVTEAFF.

At least ten counts were recorded for this clonotype. The rearrangement uses TRBV15 and TRBJ2-7; a possible D gene is TRBD1 (6 bases). The V end was cut by 1 base, the J end by 3 bases, with 10 bases between. The CDR3 loop spans 14 amino acids. Germline lookup yields CDR1 LNHNV and CDR2 YYDKDF (reference sequence). The CDR3 nucleotides read TGTGCCACCAGCAGAGGTGGCAGGGGCTACGAGCAGTACTTC. This encodes CATSRGGRGYEQYF.

This clonotype occurred a few times. The chain carries TRBV5-1 and TRBJ1-2; 8 bases fit TRBD1. The CDR3 is 15 residues long. Germline V gene lookup returns CDR1 SGHRS and CDR2 YFSETQ. The ends lost 4 bases at V and 6 bases at J; junction bases unmatched: 11. In DNA, the CDR3 is TGCGCCAGCAGCCTTTACGGGACAGGAGGAAATGGCTACACCTTC. Amino acids: CASSLYGTGGNGYTF.

This clonotype was counted between two and nine times. A much larger clone sits a single nucleotide away, making a read error possible. The DNA for the CDR3 is TGCGCCAGCAACCAAGAGGGAAGGGGTACCAAAAACATTCAGTACTTC. This gives the protein CASNQEGRGTKNIQYF. V and J are TRBV4-1 and TRBJ2-4; D assignment may be TRBD1 or TRBD2 (5 bases each). This CDR3 is built from 16 residues. Germline-derived CDR1 and CDR2 are MGHRA and YSYEKL.

This clonotype was recorded many times. The gene calls are TRBV11-2 and TRBJ2-7; the D call may be TRBD1 or TRBD2 (5 bases each). V was trimmed by 2 bases and J by 5 bases, leaving 13 bases between them. The CDR3 consists of 14 residues. CDR1 and CDR2 from the germline V gene are SGHAT and FQNNGV. The CDR3 here is CASSLRTRTDEQYF. For the CDR3, the DNA is TGTGCCAGCAGCTTACGGACACGGACTGACGAGCAGTACTTC.